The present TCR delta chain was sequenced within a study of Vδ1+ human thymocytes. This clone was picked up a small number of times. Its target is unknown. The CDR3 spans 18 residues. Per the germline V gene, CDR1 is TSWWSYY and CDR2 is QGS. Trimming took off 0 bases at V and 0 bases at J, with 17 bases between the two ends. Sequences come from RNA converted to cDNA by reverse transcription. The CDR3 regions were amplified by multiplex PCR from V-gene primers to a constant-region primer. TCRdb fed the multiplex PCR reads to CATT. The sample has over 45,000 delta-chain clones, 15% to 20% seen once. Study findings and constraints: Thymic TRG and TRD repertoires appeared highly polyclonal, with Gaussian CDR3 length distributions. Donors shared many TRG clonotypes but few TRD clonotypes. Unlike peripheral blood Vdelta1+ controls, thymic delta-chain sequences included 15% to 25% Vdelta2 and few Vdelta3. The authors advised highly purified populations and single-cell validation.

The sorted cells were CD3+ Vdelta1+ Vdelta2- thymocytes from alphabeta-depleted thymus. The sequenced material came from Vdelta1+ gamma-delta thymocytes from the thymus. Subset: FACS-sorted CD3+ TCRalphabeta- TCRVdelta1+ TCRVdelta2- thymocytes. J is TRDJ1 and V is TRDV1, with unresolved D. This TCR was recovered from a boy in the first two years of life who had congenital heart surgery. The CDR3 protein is CALGELVPKLAYTDKLIF. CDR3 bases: TGTGCTCTTGGGGAACTAGTACCTAAATTGGCGTACACCGATAAACTCATCTTT.